This paragraph covers one T cell receptor (beta chain) sequence. The sample is drawn from a study of CD8+ T cells in alopecia areata. This CDR3 has 13 amino acids. Germline CDR1 reads SNHLY; CDR2 reads FYNNEI. Deletions cut 7 bases from V and 5 bases from J, with 13 bases between. cDNA reverse transcribed from extracted RNA served as the sequencing template. Data came from immunoSEQ multiplex PCR; TCRdb stores just in-frame clones and leaves some out. The sample lists around 300,000 clones; 60% were seen once. Treatment of the sample: oral pan-JAK inhibitor, 5-10 mg twice daily. Peripheral blood and lesional scalp punch biopsies came from alopecia areata patients.

This chain joins TRBV2 and TRBJ2-3; D gene ambiguous. The clonotype originates from a human donor with alopecia areata. This sample comprised CD4+ T cells sorted from blood, obtained at approximately week 51, from a patient treated with tofacitinib. CDR3 sequence (DNA): TGTGCCAGCACAAGTAGTGTGGGAGATACGCAGTATTTT. It encodes CASTSSVGDTQYF.